The rows below give T cell receptor beta chains drawn from one sample of a study of blood T cell repertoires in COVID-19. Clones were read by immunoSEQ multiplex PCR, and TCRdb kept only the in-frame ones, dropping some. The repertoire consists of 80,000 to 95,000 clones, with roughly 80% occurring once and the leading ten covering about a sixth. The sample consisted of peripheral blood. The receptor set was obtained from a woman older than 75 with active or convalescent COVID-19. Each CDR3 is given with its conserved first and last residue. A D gene is named only where the DNA matches it firmly. Not every row has a clone size; where given, it reads once, few, many or a size class.

cdr3_aa cdr3_nt clone_size cdr3_length j_call d_call v_call
CASSLGDRGKNEQFF TGCGCCAGCAGCTTGGGGGACAGGGGGAAAAATGAGCAGTTCTTC - 15 TRBJ2-1 TRBD1 TRBV5-1
CASSIWGRDYTEAFF TGTGCCAGTAGTATATGGGGCAGAGACTACACTGAAGCTTTCTTT - 15 TRBJ1-1 - TRBV19
CASSYRQGKRGEGYTF TGTGCCAGCAGTTACAGACAGGGCAAGAGGGGTGAAGGCTACACCTTC - 16 TRBJ1-2 TRBD1 TRBV6-6
CAISLQGADTEAFF TGTGCCATCAGTCTTCAGGGGGCCGACACTGAAGCTTTCTTT - 14 TRBJ1-1 TRBD1 TRBV10-3
CASSPGAGSTGELFF TGTGCCAGCAGCCCTGGGGCGGGGAGCACCGGGGAGCTGTTTTTT - 15 TRBJ2-2 - TRBV7-3
CASSYSRGLIYEQYF TGTGCCAGCAGTTACTCGCGAGGGCTAATCTACGAGCAGTACTTC - 15 TRBJ2-7 - TRBV6-2/TRBV6-3
CARSLLGVATNEKLFF TGTGCCAGAAGCTTGTTGGGAGTTGCAACTAATGAAAAACTGTTTTTT - 16 TRBJ1-4 - TRBV5-3
CASSAGTRSDTQYF TGTGCCAGCAGCGCCGGGACTAGATCAGATACGCAGTATTTT - 14 TRBJ2-3 TRBD2 TRBV5-8
CASSRANYGYTF TGTGCCAGCAGCCGTGCTAACTATGGCTACACCTTC once 12 TRBJ1-2 - TRBV28
CASSGQGSPYNEQFF TGTGCCAGCAGCGGTCAGGGGTCCCCCTACAATGAGCAGTTCTTC - 15 TRBJ2-1 - TRBV9
CASTPWAGGNNEQFF TGTGCCAGCACCCCATGGGCGGGGGGGAACAATGAGCAGTTCTTC - 15 TRBJ2-1 TRBD2 TRBV6-2/TRBV6-3
CASLPWTGESNTEAFF TGTGCCAGTCTGCCCTGGACAGGTGAATCGAACACTGAAGCTTTCTTT once 16 TRBJ1-1 TRBD1 TRBV19
CASSPLQDRTYGYTF TGTGCCAGCTCACCCCTTCAGGACAGGACTTATGGCTACACCTTC - 15 TRBJ1-2 TRBD1 TRBV18
CASSFGRRDTQYF TGCGCCAGCAGCTTTGGGCGAAGAGATACGCAGTATTTT - 13 TRBJ2-3 - TRBV5-1
CASGLVHKTQYF TGTGCTAGTGGTTTGGTACACAAGACCCAGTACTTC - 12 TRBJ2-5 - TRBV12-5
CASSLGLAGPDTQYF TGTGCCAGCAGCTTAGGGCTAGCGGGGCCAGATACGCAGTATTTT - 15 TRBJ2-3 TRBD2 TRBV7-2
CASSSGGRTGELFF TGTGCCAGCAGTTCGGGGGGCAGGACCGGGGAGCTGTTTTTT - 14 TRBJ2-2 - TRBV6-2/TRBV6-3
CASAEGQGLDEQYF TGCGCCAGCGCCGAGGGACAGGGGTTGGACGAGCAGTACTTC once 14 TRBJ2-7 TRBD1 TRBV5-1
CASSLSGIKDNEQFF TGTGCCAGCAGCCTTAGCGGGATCAAAGACAATGAGCAGTTCTTC - 15 TRBJ2-1 TRBD2 TRBV7-9
CASSTGQSPLGYGYTF TGCGCCAGCAGCACCGGACAGAGTCCCTTAGGCTATGGCTACACCTTC few 16 TRBJ1-2 - TRBV5-1
CASSSHSFTEAFF TGTGCCAGCAGTTCGCACAGTTTCACTGAAGCTTTCTTT - 13 TRBJ1-1 - TRBV28
CASSPSSGITNTGELFF TGTGCCAGCAGTCCAAGTAGCGGCATAACGAACACCGGGGAGCTGTTTTTT - 17 TRBJ2-2 - TRBV11-3
CASSREDSSGNTIYF TGTGCCAGCTCACGAGAGGACAGCTCTGGAAACACCATATATTTT - 15 TRBJ1-3 - TRBV18
CASNPGGFGNTIYF TGCGCCAGCAACCCAGGGGGCTTTGGAAACACCATATATTTT - 14 TRBJ1-3 TRBD1 TRBV10-2
CASSTQAGGHGYTF TGTGCCAGTAGTACCCAAGCAGGGGGCCATGGCTACACCTTC - 14 TRBJ1-2 TRBD1 TRBV19
CSAIDRVGGETQYF TGCAGTGCTATTGACAGGGTGGGGGGAGAGACCCAGTACTTC - 14 TRBJ2-5 - TRBV20-1
CASSSLSSSTDTQYF TGCGCCAGCAGCTCCCTTAGTAGCAGCACAGATACGCAGTATTTT - 15 TRBJ2-3 - TRBV5-1
CASRGLAGGRTGELFF TGTGCCAGCCGGGGACTAGCGGGAGGTCGGACCGGGGAGCTGTTTTTT - 16 TRBJ2-2 TRBD2 TRBV25-1
CASSLGPGGTYEQYF TGTGCCAGCAGCTTAGGCCCAGGGGGCACCTACGAGCAGTACTTC few 15 TRBJ2-7 TRBD1 TRBV7-2
CATSAGTITDTQYF TGTGCCACCAGTGCAGGGACAATCACAGATACGCAGTATTTT - 14 TRBJ2-3 - TRBV24-1
CASQGPGSNQPQHF TGTGCCAGCCAAGGTCCGGGGAGCAATCAGCCCCAGCATTTT - 14 TRBJ1-5 - TRBV7-9
CASTGLAGAYEQYF TGTGCCAGCACCGGACTAGCGGGCGCCTACGAGCAGTACTTC few 14 TRBJ2-7 TRBD2 TRBV2
CASSPAGGYSGNTIYF TGCGCCAGCAGCCCGGCCGGAGGGTACTCTGGAAACACCATATATTTT - 16 TRBJ1-3 - TRBV5-1
CASSKGGFSLLNEQFF TGTGCCAGCAGTAAAGGAGGGTTCTCGTTGTTGAATGAGCAGTTCTTC - 16 TRBJ2-1 - TRBV7-2
CASSPLSPSGVSSYNEQFF TGTGCCAGCTCACCACTCAGTCCTAGCGGGGTCAGCTCCTACAATGAGCAGTTCTTC - 19 TRBJ2-1 TRBD2 TRBV18
CASSVSHHSGPEAFF TGTGCCAGCAGCGTAAGCCACCATTCAGGGCCTGAAGCTTTCTTT - 15 TRBJ1-1 - TRBV9
CATLKGVEAFF TGCGCCACCCTTAAGGGGGTTGAAGCTTTCTTT few 11 TRBJ1-1 - TRBV10-1
CAWSVGTANSYEQYF TGTGCCTGGAGTGTCGGGACAGCCAATTCCTACGAGCAGTACTTC - 15 TRBJ2-7 TRBD1 TRBV30
CASSYPGTGSTGELFF TGTGCCAGCAGTTACCCCGGGACAGGGTCTACCGGGGAGCTGTTTTTT - 16 TRBJ2-2 TRBD1 TRBV6-6
CASSLTEGGVGNTIYF TGTGCCAGCAGCTTAACCGAAGGGGGCGTGGGAAACACCATATATTTT - 16 TRBJ1-3 TRBD1 TRBV7-2
CASSLGGVRQETQYF TGTGCCAGCAGCTTAGGGGGGGTCCGCCAAGAGACCCAGTACTTC - 15 TRBJ2-5 - TRBV7-2
CASSSAGRGGNQPQHF TGTGCCAGCAGCTCGGCTGGCAGGGGCGGGAATCAGCCCCAGCATTTT few 16 TRBJ1-5 - TRBV7-8
CASSLGGTGEKLFF TGTGCCAGCAGCTTAGGGGGTACGGGAGAAAAACTGTTTTTT - 14 TRBJ1-4 - TRBV7-9
CASSPAGLTDTQYF TGTGCCAGCAGCCCCGCGGGGTTGACAGATACGCAGTATTTT - 14 TRBJ2-3 - TRBV11-2
CASSTTGEQPQHF TGTGCCAGCAGCACGACAGGGGAGCAGCCCCAGCATTTT - 13 TRBJ1-5 TRBD1 TRBV7-9
CASSPPPLLQGSNEQYF TGTGCCAGCTCACCCCCACCCCTACTGCAGGGTTCCAACGAGCAGTACTTC - 17 TRBJ2-7 - TRBV18
CASSPTRRGQGARGYGYTF TGTGCCAGCAGCCCGACCCGAAGGGGACAGGGGGCGCGGGGCTATGGCTACACCTTC once 19 TRBJ1-2 TRBD1 TRBV7-2
CATEPGFSGNTIYF TGTGCCACCGAACCAGGATTTTCTGGAAACACCATATATTTT - 14 TRBJ1-3 - TRBV6-5
CASSDRLHNEQFF TGTGCCAGCAGCGACCGACTACACAATGAGCAGTTCTTC once 13 TRBJ2-1 - TRBV7-2
CASSLFVLSSGGYTGELFF TGTGCCAGCAGCCTCTTCGTCCTGTCTAGCGGGGGGTACACCGGGGAGCTGTTTTTT - 19 TRBJ2-2 TRBD2 TRBV9